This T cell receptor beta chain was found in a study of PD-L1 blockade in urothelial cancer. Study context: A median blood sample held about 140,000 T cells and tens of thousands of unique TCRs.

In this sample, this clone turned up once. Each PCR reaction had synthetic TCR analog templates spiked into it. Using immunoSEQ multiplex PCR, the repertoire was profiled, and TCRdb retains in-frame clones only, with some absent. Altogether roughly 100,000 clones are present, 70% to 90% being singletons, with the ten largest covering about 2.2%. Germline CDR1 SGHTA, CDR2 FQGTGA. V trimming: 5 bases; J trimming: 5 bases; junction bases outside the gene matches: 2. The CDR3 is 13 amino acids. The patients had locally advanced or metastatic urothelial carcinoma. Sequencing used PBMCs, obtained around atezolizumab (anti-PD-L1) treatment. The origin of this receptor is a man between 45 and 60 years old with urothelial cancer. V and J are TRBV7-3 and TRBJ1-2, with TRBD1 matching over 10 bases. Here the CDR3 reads CASSPGQGYGYTF. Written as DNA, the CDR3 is TGTGCCAGCAGCCCGGGACAGGGGTATGGCTACACCTTC.